These 3 T cell receptor beta chains came from one sample sequenced in a study of blood T cells in healthy people across ages. For the second PCR, which ran for about 7 to 11 cycles, a sample-barcoded 5' primer and a J-beta primer mix were used. TCRdb re-called the 5' RACE reads through MiXCR, storing one row per CDR3 protein. In the table there are 800,000 or so distinct CDR3 sequences, roughly 25% of which are singletons. These data were likewise used in another study, on T cells of mothers and their children.

The sample was blood. All receptors come from a boy aged 5 to 17 in good health.

This clonotype was picked up one time. The J gene is TRBJ2-3, the V gene TRBV7-2; no clear D. The V and J ends lost 1 base and 0 bases respectively, with 8 bases between them. Germline V lookup: CDR1 SGHTA, CDR2 FQGNSA. The CDR3 is made up of 15 amino acids. CDR3 protein: CASSLEASSTDTQYF. The CDR3 DNA follows: TGTGCCAGCAGCTTAGAAGCGTCTAGCACAGATACGCAGTATTTT.

V is TRBV3-1 and J is TRBJ2-5, with D perhaps matching TRBD2 (6 bases). The DNA matches TRBJ2-1 better at its end, which makes the J call doubtful. Germline V gene sequence: CDR1 LGHDT, CDR2 YNNKEL (reference sequence). CDR3 length: 11 residues. CDR3 sequence: CASSHGGEQFF. The CDR3 DNA is TGTGCCAGCAGCCATGGGGGGGAGCAGTTCTTC.

The chain joins TRBV29-1 to TRBJ2-2; 11 positions match TRBD2. CDR3 length equals 15 residues. V shed 7 bases, J shed 2 bases, and the junction held 6 bases outside the gene matches. The V gene's germline CDR1 is SQVTM and CDR2 ANQGSEA. CDR3 residues: CSALLAGVNTGELFF. CDR3 nucleotides: TGCAGCGCCCTACTAGCGGGAGTTAACACCGGGGAGCTGTTTTTT.